This T cell receptor beta chain stems from a study of CD8+CD57+ T cells in acquired aplastic anemia. Genomic DNA constituted the template upon which TCR beta VDJ and CDR3 profiling was performed. A single record per CDR3 protein comes from TCRdb applying MiXCR to the reads. The data contain about 180,000 distinct CDR3 sequences, approximately 52% of them singletons. This clonotype has a handful of counts. The CDR3 sequence is 15 residues long. J was trimmed by 5 bases and V by 5 bases; bases with no gene match: 6. The germline CDR1 and CDR2 sequences are SNHLY and FYNNEI. For sequencing, patients were chosen who had shown expansion of CD8+CD57+ cells by flow cytometry.

Source material: sorted CD4+, CD8+, or CD8+CD57+ T cells (not recorded which) from PBMCs. This chain connects TRBV2 to TRBJ2-3; 11 bases are shared with TRBD1. The clonotype comes from a human donor with aplastic anemia. CDR3 residues: CASSLDRGPVDTQYF. The CDR3 region has the DNA TGTGCCAGCAGTTTGGACAGGGGGCCTGTAGATACGCAGTATTTT.